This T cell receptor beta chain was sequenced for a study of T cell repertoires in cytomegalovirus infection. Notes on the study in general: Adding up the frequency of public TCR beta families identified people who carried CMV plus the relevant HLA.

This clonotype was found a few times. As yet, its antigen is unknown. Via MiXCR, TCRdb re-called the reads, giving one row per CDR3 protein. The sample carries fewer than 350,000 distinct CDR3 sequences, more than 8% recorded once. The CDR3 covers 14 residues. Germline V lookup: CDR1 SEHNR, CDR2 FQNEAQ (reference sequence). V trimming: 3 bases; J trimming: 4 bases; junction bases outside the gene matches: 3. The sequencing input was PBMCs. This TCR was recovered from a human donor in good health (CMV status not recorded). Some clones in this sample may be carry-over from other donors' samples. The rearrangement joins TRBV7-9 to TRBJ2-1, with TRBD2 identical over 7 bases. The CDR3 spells CASSFKREYNEQFF. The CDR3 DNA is TGTGCCAGCAGCTTCAAGCGGGAATACAATGAGCAGTTCTTC.